The TCR beta chain described here comes from a study of Graves' ophthalmopathy and Graves' hyperthyroidism. Scientists amplified the TCR beta CDR3 regions from RNA transcripts. HTBI primers were used in a first-round RT-PCR, which preceded a second-round multiplex PCR. TCRdb reprocessed the multiplex PCR reads via MiXCR and lists one record per CDR3 protein. The sample has a few hundred thousand distinct CDR3 sequences, under 45% seen once. J lost 9 bases, V lost 7 bases, and 6 bases had no gene match. Germline V gives CDR1 SQVTM, CDR2 ANQGSEA. The CDR3 has 10 amino acids. The sequencing sample was made of peripheral blood or thyroid tissue (not recorded which). The clonotype was recovered from an adult man with Graves' hyperthyroidism. V and J are TRBV29-1 and TRBJ2-7; TRBD1 aligns across 7 bases. The DNA for the CDR3 is TGCAGCGCGGCAGGGGGAAGGCAGTACTTC. This gives the protein CSAAGGRQYF.